These 17 T cell receptor beta chains were all obtained from the same sample, sequenced in a study of T cell repertoires in cytomegalovirus infection. TCRdb reanalysed the reads using MiXCR and keeps one entry per CDR3 protein. The sample contains 400,000 or so distinct CDR3 sequences, 30% to 40% of which appear only once. Sequencing was carried out using PBMCs. These receptors were obtained from a human donor in good health (CMV status not recorded). Some clones in this sample may be carry-over from other donors' samples.

This clonotype has more than one count but fewer than ten. The V and J genes are TRBV28 and TRBJ1-1; D is possibly TRBD1 (5 bases). Looked up from germline, CDR1 is MDHEN and CDR2 is SYDVKM. The V gene lost 7 bases and the J gene lost 7 bases, with 13 bases spanning the gap. The CDR3 is 12 residues long. CDR3 DNA sequence: TGTGCCAGCAAAGAAGGGGTCGGTGAAGCTTTCTTT. The encoded protein is CASKEGVGEAFF. The full variable domain, completed using reference TRBV28 and TRBJ1-1, is DVKVTQSSRYLVKRTGEKVFLECVQDMDHENMFWYRQDPGLGLRLIYFSYDVKMKEKGDIPEGYSVSREKKERFSLILESASTNQTSMYLCASKEGVGEAFFGQGTRLTVV.

In its sample, this clonotype was seen a few times. CDR3 loop: CSVGTGGRAFF. For the CDR3, the DNA is TGCAGCGTTGGGACAGGGGGGCGAGCTTTCTTT. This chain connects TRBV29-1 to TRBJ1-1; TRBD1 agrees at 10 bases. Germline trimming cut 4 bases from V and 10 bases from J; bases unmatched to any gene: 3. Per germline, CDR1 SQVTM and CDR2 ANQGSEA. The CDR3 loop spans 11 amino acids.

This clonotype has more than one count but fewer than ten. DNA for the CDR3: TGTGCCAGCAGTTTATTGCCAAACTCGTACAATGAGCAGTTCTTC. Its translation: CASSLLPNSYNEQFF. The V and J genes are TRBV27 and TRBJ2-1; D unclear. CDR1 is MNHEY, CDR2 SMNVEV, per germline (reference sequence). Trimming removed 1 base from V and 4 bases from J, with 11 bases in between. The CDR3 sequence is 15 residues long.

To note about this clonotype: Possible read error: a much larger clone is one base away. As the CDR3 is not closed by the conserved phenylalanine or tryptophan, this likely results from a read error. V and J are TRBV5-1 and TRBJ1-2; no clear D gene. Trimming took 5 bases from V and 4 from J, leaving 15 bases between them. Germline V gene data show CDR1 as SGHRS and CDR2 as YFSETQ. The CDR3 covers 14 residues. CDR3 loop: CASSYQTGLYGYTL. CDR3 in DNA: TGCGCCAGCAGTTACCAGACGGGCCTCTATGGCTACACCTTA.

V is TRBV18 and J is TRBJ1-1; D not certain. The CDR3 is 13 residues long. Germline CDR1 KGHSH, CDR2 LQKENI. V lost 3 bases and J lost 7, with 12 bases in between. CDR3 residues: CASSPSTGREAFF. CDR3 coding DNA: TGTGCCAGCTCACCTAGTACCGGACGTGAAGCTTTCTTT.

This clonotype has a handful of counts. V usage is TRBV6-1 and J usage is TRBJ1-2; 8 bases are shared with TRBD1. This CDR3 is built from 16 residues. Germline V gene data show CDR1 as MNHNS and CDR2 as SASEGT. The trim removed 1 base at V and 4 bases at J, leaving 8 bases unmatched. CDR3 in DNA: TGTGCCAGCAGTGAAGGACCAGGGGGCAGAAGCTATGGCTACACCTTC. Translating it yields CASSEGPGGRSYGYTF.

The rearrangement links TRBV11-2 to TRBJ2-7; no definite D call. CDR1 and CDR2 (germline): SGHAT, FQNNGV. V was clipped by 2 bases and J by 3 bases, with 8 bases between them. The CDR3 has 13 amino acids. This CDR3 reads CASSLYGDYEQYF. In DNA form, the CDR3 reads TGTGCCAGCAGCTTATACGGAGACTACGAGCAGTACTTC.

The sample holds a few counts of this clonotype. V usage is TRBV6-6 and J usage is TRBJ2-5, with 11 positions matching TRBD2. The V and J ends lost 3 bases and 5 bases, in that order; junction bases with no gene match: 5. CDR1 is MNHNY, CDR2 SVGAGI, per germline (reference sequence). This CDR3 region has 15 residues. The CDR3 DNA follows: TGTGCCAGCAGTTATACTAGCGGGGGTTATGAGACCCAGTACTTC. Protein: CASSYTSGGYETQYF.

Remarks on this clonotype: The junction departs from the called germline gene at one end, perhaps through a read error. CDR3 sequence reads: CASSLRSSYNKQFF. In DNA, the CDR3 is TGTGCCAGCAGTTTGCGGAGCTCCTACAATAAGCAGTTCTTC. This chain links TRBV28 with TRBJ2-1; D not resolved. This CDR3 is 14 amino acids long. Germline assignment: CDR1 MDHEN and CDR2 SYDVKM.

This rearrangement joins TRBV9 to TRBJ2-5, with D possibly being TRBD1 or TRBD2 (6 bases each). This CDR3 spans 15 amino acids. Per germline, CDR1 SGDLS and CDR2 YYNGEE. Trimming removed 0 bases from V and 4 bases from J, with 13 bases in between. For the CDR3, the DNA is TGTGCCAGCAGCGTAGGAGGGGGGCCGGGAGAGACCCAGTACTTC. Translated: CASSVGGGPGETQYF. Combining the CDR3 with reference TRBV9 and TRBJ2-5 gives the whole variable domain DSGVTQTPKHLITATGQRVTLRCSPRSGDLSVYWYQQSLDQGLQFLIQYYNGEERAKGNILERFSAQQFPDLHSELNLSSLELGDSALYFCASSVGGGPGETQYFGPGTRLLVL.

The table lists this clonotype with many counts. The chain couples TRBV7-8 to TRBJ1-4; D gene ambiguous. This CDR3 is 15 amino acids long. V was trimmed by 4 bases and J by 8 bases, leaving 17 bases between them. Germline assignment: CDR1 SGHVS and CDR2 FQNEAQ. CDR3 sequence: CASSSLVADSEKLFF. The CDR3 DNA sequence: TGTGCCAGCAGCTCCCTCGTGGCCGATAGCGAAAAACTGTTTTTT.

The chain links TRBV28 to TRBJ2-7; TRBD1 might be the D (5 bases). The CDR3 sequence is 12 residues long. V shed 6 bases and J shed 3 bases, with 9 bases lying between them. Germline CDR1 and CDR2: MDHEN and SYDVKM. The CDR3 bases are TGTGCCAGCAGAAAAGGGGTCTACGAGCAGTACTTC. It specifies CASRKGVYEQYF.

This clonotype was seen at least ten times. The chain links TRBV7-8 to TRBJ1-2; no definite D call. The V end was cut by 2 bases, the J end by 2 bases, with 12 bases between. CDR1 SGHVS and CDR2 FQNEAQ come from the germline V gene. The CDR3 has 15 amino acids. The CDR3 DNA follows: TGTGCCAGCAGCTTATCGGATGCTTTGAACTATGGCTACACCTTC. This gives the protein CASSLSDALNYGYTF.

There are a few counts of this clonotype. V is TRBV7-3 and J is TRBJ2-2; 7 bases line up with TRBD1. The CDR3 runs 15 residues. The germline V gene has CDR1 SGHTA and CDR2 FQGTGA. Losses at the gene ends were 3 bases for V and 4 bases for J; bases not matched to a gene: 5. CDR3 sequence (DNA): TGTGCCAGCAGCTTGTCAGGGGGTAGCACCGGGGAGCTGTTTTTT. Protein sequence: CASSLSGGSTGELFF.

The chain combines TRBV4-1 with TRBJ2-3, with 7 positions matching TRBD1. CDR3 size: 15 residues. With V trimmed by 4 bases and J by 0 bases, 4 bases remained unmatched. Germline assignment: CDR1 MGHRA and CDR2 YSYEKL. The CDR3 DNA is TGCGCCAGCAGCCTCCGGGACAGAAGCACAGATACGCAGTATTTT. This gives the protein CASSLRDRSTDTQYF.

This clonotype showed up just a few times. The genes are TRBV6-5 and TRBJ1-2; D uncertain. The V end lost 2 bases, the J end lost 4 bases, and 14 bases lay between the germline ends. The CDR3 consists of 15 residues. Germline CDR1 MNHEY, CDR2 SVGAGI. DNA of the CDR3: TGTGCCAGCAGTTACCGGGCAAGTAGCTCCTATGGCTACACCTTC. It translates to CASSYRASSSYGYTF.

In this sample, this clonotype turned up a few times. In DNA, the CDR3 is TGTGCCAGCAGCGATTTGAAGCGGGCAGATACGCAGTATTTT. Its translation: CASSDLKRADTQYF. This rearrangement joins TRBV9 to TRBJ2-3; tentative D call: TRBD2 (6 bases). Trimming took off 3 bases at V and 4 bases at J, with 12 bases between the two ends. The germline CDR1 and CDR2 sequences are SGDLS and YYNGEE. There are 14 residues in the CDR3.